Each of the 7 T cell receptor beta chains below was sequenced from the same sample in a study of CD8 T cells in ankylosing spondylitis. TCRdb recomputed calls from the 5' RACE reads with MiXCR, one row per CDR3 protein. In the table there are fewer than 350,000 distinct CDR3 sequences, under 14% of which are singletons. The source material was blood, either unsorted or a sorted T cell fraction (not recorded which). The receptor source for this set is a female donor with ankylosing spondylitis or in good health (not recorded which).

This clonotype was observed at least ten times. The DNA of the CDR3 is TGCGCCAGCAGCTGGGACAGCGGACAGCCCCAGCATTTT. This translates into CASSWDSGQPQHF. The chain recombines TRBV5-1 with TRBJ1-5, with 7 bases fitting TRBD1. The CDR3 is 13 residues long. J lost 7 bases, V lost 3 bases, and 4 bases had no gene match. The germline CDR1 and CDR2 sequences are SGHRS and YFSETQ.

This clonotype was picked up many times. DNA of the CDR3: TGTGCCAGCAGTACTAGCAACCAAGAGACCCAGTACTTC. Protein product: CASSTSNQETQYF. This rearrangement joins TRBV6-5 to TRBJ2-5; maybe TRBD2 (6 bases). The CDR3 totals 13 residues. Germline CDR1 is MNHEY and CDR2 is SVGAGI. Between the trimmed V and J ends, which lost 5 bases and 0 bases, there was a span of 7 bases.

Ten or more counts support this clonotype. The chain links TRBV5-1 to TRBJ1-3, with D unresolved. Trimming stripped 4 bases from V and 0 bases from J, with 11 bases between. Germline V gene sequence: CDR1 SGHRS, CDR2 YFSETQ. The CDR3 is made up of 15 amino acids. CDR3 protein: CASSPGRTSGNTIYF. The CDR3 nucleotides read TGCGCCAGCAGCCCAGGACGGACCTCTGGAAACACCATATATTTT.

The rearrangement links TRBV30 to TRBJ2-5; 8 bases align to TRBD1. The CDR3 loop spans 13 amino acids. The J segment lost 2 bases and the V segment lost 1 base, leaving 0 bases of the junction unmatched. CDR1 is GTSNPN and CDR2 is SVGIG in the germline V gene (reference sequence). The CDR3 spells CAWSDRGQETQYF. Written as DNA, the CDR3 is TGTGCCTGGAGTGACAGGGGGCAAGAGACCCAGTACTTC.

V is TRBV20-1 and J is TRBJ2-3, with TRBD2 matching over 7 bases. Germline CDR1 reads DFQATT; CDR2 reads SNEGSKA (reference sequence). Trimming took 1 base from V and 0 from J; bases not matched to a gene: 4. The CDR3 runs to 15 residues. The CDR3 region is CSARVERGSTDTQYF. The CDR3 bases are TGCAGTGCTAGAGTGGAGCGGGGTAGCACAGATACGCAGTATTTT.

This clonotype has a count of ten or more. The gene calls are TRBV20-1 and TRBJ2-7; tentative D call: TRBD1 (6 bases). CDR1 and CDR2 from the germline V gene are DFQATT and SNEGSKA (reference sequence). The V gene lost 1 base and the J gene lost 6 bases, with 10 bases spanning the gap. The CDR3 totals 12 residues. This CDR3 reads CSARVSGVEQYF. The CDR3 DNA is TGCAGTGCTAGAGTGTCAGGGGTCGAGCAGTACTTC.

The table lists this clonotype with many counts. V and J are TRBV11-2 and TRBJ1-1, with D possibly TRBD1 on 6 matching bases. The germline V and J ends were trimmed by 5 bases and 1 base, with 20 bases remaining between them. The CDR3 spans 17 residues. The germline V gene has CDR1 SGHAT and CDR2 FQNNGV. This CDR3 is CASSNLLRGQKNTEAFF. Written as DNA, the CDR3 is TGTGCCAGCAGCAACCTACTCCGGGGGCAAAAGAACACTGAAGCTTTCTTT.